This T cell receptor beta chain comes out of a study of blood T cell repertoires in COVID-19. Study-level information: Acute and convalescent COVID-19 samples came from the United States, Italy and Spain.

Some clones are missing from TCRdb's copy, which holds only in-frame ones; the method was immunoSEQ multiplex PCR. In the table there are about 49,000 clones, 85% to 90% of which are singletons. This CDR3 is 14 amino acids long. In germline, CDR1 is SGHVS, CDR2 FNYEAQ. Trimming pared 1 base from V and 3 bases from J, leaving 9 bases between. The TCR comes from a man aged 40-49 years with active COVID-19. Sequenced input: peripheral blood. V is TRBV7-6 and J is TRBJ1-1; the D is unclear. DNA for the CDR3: TGTGCCAGCAGCTTAGGGAGGGTAGACACTGAAGCTTTCTTT. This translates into CASSLGRVDTEAFF.